This entry is about one TCR beta chain. The sample comes from a study of blood T cell repertoires in COVID-19. The V segment lost 4 bases and the J segment 1 base; nucleotides outside the gene matches: 5. Germline V lookup: CDR1 SQVTM, CDR2 ANQGSEA. The CDR3 has 14 residues. Produced via immunoSEQ multiplex PCR; TCRdb's table is partial and in-frame only. This table holds roughly 86,000 clones, roughly 80% found once. This TCR came from a man aged 50-60 years with acute or convalescent COVID-19. The sequencing input was peripheral blood. V gene TRBV29-1 combines with J gene TRBJ1-1; 8 bases are a match to TRBD1. CDR3 region: CSVVPGTGNTEAFF. CDR3 sequence (DNA): TGCAGCGTTGTCCCTGGGACAGGGAACACTGAAGCTTTCTTT. The whole variable domain, filled in from reference TRBV29-1 and TRBJ1-1, reads SAVISQKPSRDICQRGTSLTIQCQVDSQVTMMFWYRQQPGQSLTLIATANQGSEATYESGFVIDKFPISRPNLTFSTLTVSNMSPEDSSIYLCSVVPGTGNTEAFFGQGTRLTVV.